Ten or more counts support the clone carrying this T cell receptor (beta chain). Per germline, CDR1 SGHTA and CDR2 FQGNSA. Trimming took off 1 base at V and 0 bases at J, with 7 bases between the two ends. The CDR3 contains 14 residues. MiXCR, applied by TCRdb to the RACE reads, yields one record per CDR3 protein. The sample lists some 91,000 distinct CDR3 sequences, around 12% occurring once. Time point: patch test 1, 2 weeks after DPC sensitization. As for treatment: therapeutic diphenylcyclopropenone sensitization with weekly scalp DPC. The record originates from a study of human T cells and chemical hapten exposure.

The genes are TRBV7-2 and TRBJ2-7, with D hard to call. The sequenced sample was whole blood, obtained in connection with sensitization to the hapten diphenylcyclopropenone (DPC). This clonotype was sampled from a woman aged 40 to 49 with alopecia areata. Some clones in this sample may be carry-over from other donors' samples. CDR3 nucleotide sequence: TGTGCCAGCAGCTTAGATGCAGACTCCTACGAGCAGTACTTC. The encoded protein is CASSLDADSYEQYF.